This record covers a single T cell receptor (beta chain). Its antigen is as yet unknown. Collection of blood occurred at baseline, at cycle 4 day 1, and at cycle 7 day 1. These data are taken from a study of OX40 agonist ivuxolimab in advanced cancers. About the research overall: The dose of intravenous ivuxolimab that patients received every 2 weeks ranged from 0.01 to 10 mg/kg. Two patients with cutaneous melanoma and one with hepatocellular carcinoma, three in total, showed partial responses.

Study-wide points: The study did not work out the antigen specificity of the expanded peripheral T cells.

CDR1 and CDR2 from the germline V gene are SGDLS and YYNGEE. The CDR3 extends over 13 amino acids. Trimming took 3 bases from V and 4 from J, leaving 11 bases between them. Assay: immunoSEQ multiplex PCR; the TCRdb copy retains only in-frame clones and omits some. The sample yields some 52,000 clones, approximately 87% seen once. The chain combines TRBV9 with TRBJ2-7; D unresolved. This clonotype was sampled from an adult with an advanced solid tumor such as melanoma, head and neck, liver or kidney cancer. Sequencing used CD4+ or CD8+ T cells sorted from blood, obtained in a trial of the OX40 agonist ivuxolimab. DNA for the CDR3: TGTGCCAGCAGCGGAGAGCTCGGGTACGAGCAGTACTTC. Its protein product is CASSGELGYEQYF. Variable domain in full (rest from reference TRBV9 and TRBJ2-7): DSGVTQTPKHLITATGQRVTLRCSPRSGDLSVYWYQQSLDQGLQFLIQYYNGEERAKGNILERFSAQQFPDLHSELNLSSLELGDSALYFCASSGELGYEQYFGPGTRLTVT.